Reported below is one T cell receptor (beta chain). Its specificity is unknown. The CDR3 is 14 amino acids. Trimming removed 6 bases at V and 3 bases at J, with 12 bases between. The germline CDR1 and CDR2 sequences are MNHEY and SVGAGI. The entry originates in a study of Tregs in tolerant kidney transplant recipients. Study results and caveats: The most relevant donor-specific Treg TCRbeta repertoire apparently came from expansion with activated donor B cells. Tolerant patients' donor-specific Tregs expanded beyond overall Tregs, suggesting antigen-driven growth.

The data were produced by immunoSEQ multiplex PCR, yet TCRdb's version contains in-frame clones alone and is incomplete. Of about 66,000 clones listed, roughly 92% were seen once; the top ten hold around 9.9%. This TCR came from a human donor who received a combined kidney and bone marrow transplant. Sample: CD8+ T cells from blood, taken before the transplant. The rearrangement joins TRBV6-5 to TRBJ2-1; D unresolved. CDR3 in amino acids: CASSQLKNYNEQFF. The CDR3 DNA reads as TGTGCCAGCAGCCAACTTAAAAACTACAATGAGCAGTTCTTC.